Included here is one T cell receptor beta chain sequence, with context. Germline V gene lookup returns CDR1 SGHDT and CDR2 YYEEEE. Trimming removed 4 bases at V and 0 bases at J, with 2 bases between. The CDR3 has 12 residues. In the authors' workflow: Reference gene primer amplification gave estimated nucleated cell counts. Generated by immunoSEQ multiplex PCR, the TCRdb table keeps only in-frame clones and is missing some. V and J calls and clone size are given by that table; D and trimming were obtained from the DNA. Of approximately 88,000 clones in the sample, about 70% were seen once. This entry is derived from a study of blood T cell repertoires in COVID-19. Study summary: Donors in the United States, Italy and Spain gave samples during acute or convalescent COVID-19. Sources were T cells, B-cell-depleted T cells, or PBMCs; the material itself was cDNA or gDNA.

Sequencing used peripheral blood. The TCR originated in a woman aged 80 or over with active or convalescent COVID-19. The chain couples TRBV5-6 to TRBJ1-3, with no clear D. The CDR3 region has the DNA TGTGCCAGCAGCCTCTCTGGAAACACCATATATTTT. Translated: CASSLSGNTIYF.